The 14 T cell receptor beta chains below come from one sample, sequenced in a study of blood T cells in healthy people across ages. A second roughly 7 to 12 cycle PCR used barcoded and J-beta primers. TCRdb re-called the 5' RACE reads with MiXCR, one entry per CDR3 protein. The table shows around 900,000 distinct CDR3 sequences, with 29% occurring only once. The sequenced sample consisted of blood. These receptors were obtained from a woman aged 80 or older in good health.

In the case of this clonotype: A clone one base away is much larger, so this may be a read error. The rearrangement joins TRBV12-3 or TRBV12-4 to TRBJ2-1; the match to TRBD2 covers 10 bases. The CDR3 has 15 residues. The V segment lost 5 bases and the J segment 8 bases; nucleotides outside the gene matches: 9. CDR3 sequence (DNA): TGTGCCAGCAGTAACTACTCAGCGGGGGGGCATGAGCAGTTCTTC. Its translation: CASSNYSAGGHEQFF.

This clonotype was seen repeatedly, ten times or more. CDR3 DNA: TGCGCCAGCAGCTTCGAGACGGGACCGCGAAACACTGAAGCTTTCTTT. It codes for CASSFETGPRNTEAFF. The genes are TRBV5-1 and TRBJ1-1; TRBD1 might be the D (5 bases). Trimming took 2 bases from V and 2 from J, leaving 16 bases between them. The CDR3 has 16 residues. The germline V gene encodes CDR1 SGHRS and CDR2 YFSETQ.

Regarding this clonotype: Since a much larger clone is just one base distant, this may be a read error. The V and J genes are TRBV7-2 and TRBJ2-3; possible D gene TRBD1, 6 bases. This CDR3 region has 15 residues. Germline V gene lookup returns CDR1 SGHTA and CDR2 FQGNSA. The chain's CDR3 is CAGSYRTASTDTQYF. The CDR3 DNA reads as TGTGCCGGCAGTTACCGGACAGCTAGCACAGATACGCAGTATTTT.

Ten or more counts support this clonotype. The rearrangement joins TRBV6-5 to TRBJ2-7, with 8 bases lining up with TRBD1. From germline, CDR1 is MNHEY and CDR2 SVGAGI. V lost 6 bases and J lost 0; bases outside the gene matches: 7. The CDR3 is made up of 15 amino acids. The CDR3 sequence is CASSRGTGYSYEQYF. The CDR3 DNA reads TGTGCCAGCAGCCGCGGGACAGGATACTCCTACGAGCAGTACTTC.

The CDR3 nucleotides are TGTGCCAGCAGCTTAGTTGGCGGGGGGGCCTACACAGATACGCAGTATTTT. This gives the protein CASSLVGGGAYTDTQYF. V is TRBV7-6 and J is TRBJ2-3; 9 bases match TRBD2. Germline CDR1 SGHVS, CDR2 FNYEAQ. This CDR3 has 17 residues. V dropped 1 base and J dropped 2; count of bases not matched to a gene: 7.

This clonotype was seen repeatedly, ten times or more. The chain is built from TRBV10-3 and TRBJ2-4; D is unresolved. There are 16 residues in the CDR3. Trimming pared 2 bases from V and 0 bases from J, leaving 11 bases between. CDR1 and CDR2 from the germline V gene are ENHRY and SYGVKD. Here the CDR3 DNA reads TGTGCCATCAGTGAGAGGGATGGGCTAGCCAAAAACATTCAGTACTTC. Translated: CAISERDGLAKNIQYF.

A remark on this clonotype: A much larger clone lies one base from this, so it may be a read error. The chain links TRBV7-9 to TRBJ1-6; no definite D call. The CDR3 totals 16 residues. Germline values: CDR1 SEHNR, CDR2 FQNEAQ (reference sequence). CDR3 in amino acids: CASSSGTSSYNSPPHF. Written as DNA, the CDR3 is TGTGCCAGCAGCTCAGGAACGAGCTCCTATAATTCACCCCCCCACTTT.

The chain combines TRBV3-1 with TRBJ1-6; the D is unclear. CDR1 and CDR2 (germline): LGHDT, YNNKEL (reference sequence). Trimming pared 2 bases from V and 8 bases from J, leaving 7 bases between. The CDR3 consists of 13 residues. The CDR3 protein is CASSQLADSPLHF. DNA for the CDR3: TGTGCCAGCAGCCAACTAGCCGATTCACCCCTCCACTTT.

The DNA for the CDR3 is TGCGCCAGCAGTGAGTATCTTTCGGGTTTGGATACGCAGTATTTT. It yields the protein CASSEYLSGLDTQYF. The rearrangement links TRBV10-1 to TRBJ2-3, with D unclear. The CDR3 runs 15 residues. Deletions cut 1 base from V and 6 bases from J, with 14 bases between. Germline assignment: CDR1 WNHNN and CDR2 SYGVQD (reference sequence).

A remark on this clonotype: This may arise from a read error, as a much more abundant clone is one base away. CDR3 residues: CASSFSGGHYNEQYF. CDR3 DNA sequence: TGTGCCAGCAGCTTTAGCGGGGGGCACTACAATGAGCAGTACTTC. This sequence joins TRBV11-2 and TRBJ2-5; the match to TRBD2 covers 10 bases. The CDR3 has 15 amino acids. After removal of 3 bases from V and 11 bases from J, the junction contained 12 bases not matched to a gene. The germline V gene encodes CDR1 SGHAT and CDR2 FQNNGV.

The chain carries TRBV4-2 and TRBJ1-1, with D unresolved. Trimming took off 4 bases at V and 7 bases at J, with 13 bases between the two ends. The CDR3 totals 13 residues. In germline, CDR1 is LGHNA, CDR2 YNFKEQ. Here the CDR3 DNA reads TGTGCCAGCAGCCGGGGTATCCGTGATGAAGCTTTCTTT. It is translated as CASSRGIRDEAFF.

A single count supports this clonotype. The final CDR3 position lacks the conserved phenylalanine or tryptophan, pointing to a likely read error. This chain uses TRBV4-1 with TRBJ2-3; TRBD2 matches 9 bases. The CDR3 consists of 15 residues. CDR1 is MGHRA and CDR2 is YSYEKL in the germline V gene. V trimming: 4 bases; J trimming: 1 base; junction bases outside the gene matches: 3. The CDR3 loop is CASSRLAGGTDTQYL. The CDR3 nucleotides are TGCGCCAGCAGCCGATTAGCGGGAGGCACAGATACGCAGTATCTT.

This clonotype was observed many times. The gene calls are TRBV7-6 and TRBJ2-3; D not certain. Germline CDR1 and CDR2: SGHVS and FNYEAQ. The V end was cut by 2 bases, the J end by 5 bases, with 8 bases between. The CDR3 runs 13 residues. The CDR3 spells CASSLKGKDTQYF. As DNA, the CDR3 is TGTGCCAGCAGCTTAAAAGGCAAAGATACGCAGTATTTT.

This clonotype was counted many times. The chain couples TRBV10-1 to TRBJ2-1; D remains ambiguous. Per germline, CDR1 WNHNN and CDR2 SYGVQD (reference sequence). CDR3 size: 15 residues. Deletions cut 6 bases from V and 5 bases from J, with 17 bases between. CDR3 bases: TGCGCCAGCAGCGCTAACAGTGGCACCAACAATGAGCAGTTCTTC. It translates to CASSANSGTNNEQFF.